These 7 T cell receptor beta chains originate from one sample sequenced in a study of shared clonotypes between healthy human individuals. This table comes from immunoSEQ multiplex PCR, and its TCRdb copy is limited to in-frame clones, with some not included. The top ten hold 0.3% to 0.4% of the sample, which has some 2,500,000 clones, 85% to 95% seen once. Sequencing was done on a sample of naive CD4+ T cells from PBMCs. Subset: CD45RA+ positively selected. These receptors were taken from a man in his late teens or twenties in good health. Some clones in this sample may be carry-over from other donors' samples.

CDR3 in amino acids: CASSIRDNQGATPRLAKNIQYF. CDR3 bases: TGTGCCAGTAGTATCCGAGACAACCAGGGGGCGACCCCTCGATTAGCCAAAAACATTCAGTACTTC. The rearrangement uses TRBV19 and TRBJ2-4, with 8 bases identical to TRBD1. The CDR3 sequence is 22 residues long. The V segment lost 3 bases and the J segment 0 bases; nucleotides outside the gene matches: 22. Germline loops: CDR1 LNHDA, CDR2 SQIVND (reference sequence).

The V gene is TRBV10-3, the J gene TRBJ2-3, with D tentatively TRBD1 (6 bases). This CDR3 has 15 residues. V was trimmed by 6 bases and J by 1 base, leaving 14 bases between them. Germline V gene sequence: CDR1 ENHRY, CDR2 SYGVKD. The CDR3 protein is CAISRGGPGTDTQYF. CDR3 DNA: TGTGCCATCAGCAGAGGGGGACCTGGCACAGATACGCAGTATTTT.

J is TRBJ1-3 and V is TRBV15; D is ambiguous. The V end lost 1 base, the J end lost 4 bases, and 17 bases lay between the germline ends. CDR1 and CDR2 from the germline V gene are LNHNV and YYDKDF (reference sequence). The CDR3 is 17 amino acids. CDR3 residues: CATSRGRDFYLGNTIYF. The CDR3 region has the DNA TGTGCCACCAGCAGAGGACGCGACTTCTACTTGGGAAACACCATATATTTT. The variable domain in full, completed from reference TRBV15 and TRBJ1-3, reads DAMVIQNPRYQVTQFGKPVTLSCSQTLNHNVMYWYQQKSSQAPKLLFHYYDKDFNNEADTPDNFQSRRPNTSFCFLDIRSPGLGDTAMYLCATSRGRDFYLGNTIYFGEGSWLTVV.

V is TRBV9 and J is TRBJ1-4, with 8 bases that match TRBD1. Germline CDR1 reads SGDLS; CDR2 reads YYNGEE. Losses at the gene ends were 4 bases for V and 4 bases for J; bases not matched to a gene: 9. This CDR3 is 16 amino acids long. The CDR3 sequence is CASSFGTGGGNEKLFF. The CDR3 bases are TGTGCCAGCAGCTTTGGGACAGGTGGTGGTAATGAAAAACTGTTTTTT.

The CDR3 loop is CASSARGDSPNTIYF. In nucleotides, the CDR3 is TGTGCCAGCAGCGCCAGAGGTGACAGTCCCAACACCATATATTTT. The V and J genes are TRBV9 and TRBJ1-3; D perhaps matches TRBD1 (5 bases). Trimming shortened V by 3 bases and J by 7 bases, and 17 bases separated the two germline ends. The CDR3 contains 15 residues. The germline V gene encodes CDR1 SGDLS and CDR2 YYNGEE.

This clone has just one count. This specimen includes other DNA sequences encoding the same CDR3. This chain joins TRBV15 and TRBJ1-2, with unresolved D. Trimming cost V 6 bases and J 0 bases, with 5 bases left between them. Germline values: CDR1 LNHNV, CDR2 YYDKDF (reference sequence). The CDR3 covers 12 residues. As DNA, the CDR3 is TGTGCCACCAGTCAATCTAACTATGGCTACACCTTC. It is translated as CATSQSNYGYTF.

The CDR3 is CASSLVRDPGNTIYF. For the CDR3, the DNA is TGTGCCAGCAGCTTAGTCAGGGATCCTGGAAACACCATATATTTT. The V call is TRBV7-9, the J call TRBJ1-3; weak D call: TRBD1 (5 bases). The CDR3 loop spans 15 amino acids. V lost 1 base and J lost 2, with 9 bases in between. The germline gives CDR1 SEHNR, CDR2 FQNEAQ (reference sequence).